The present T cell receptor beta chain was sequenced within a study of T cells in Graves' hyperthyroidism and ophthalmopathy. There are 13 residues in the CDR3. Trimming cost V 11 bases and J 9 bases; bases outside gene matches: 10. Germline CDR1 is SNHLY and CDR2 is FYNNEI. From RNA transcripts, TCR beta CDR3 regions were amplified. Primed by the HTBI set, a first-round RT-PCR was run on the TCR CDR3. TCRdb independently ran MiXCR on the multiplex PCR reads; one entry per CDR3 protein. The sample consists of a few hundred thousand distinct CDR3 sequences, 15% to 18% of them appearing once. PBMCs were derived from 10 ml fresh peripheral blood.

The clonotype was recovered from a woman under 40 with Graves' hyperthyroidism. Material for sequencing was blood. The rearrangement links TRBV2 to TRBJ1-6; TRBD1 matches 7 bases. In nucleotides, the CDR3 is TGTGCCGGCGGACAGGTCAGAGGTTCACCCCTCCACTTT. It yields the protein CAGGQVRGSPLHF.